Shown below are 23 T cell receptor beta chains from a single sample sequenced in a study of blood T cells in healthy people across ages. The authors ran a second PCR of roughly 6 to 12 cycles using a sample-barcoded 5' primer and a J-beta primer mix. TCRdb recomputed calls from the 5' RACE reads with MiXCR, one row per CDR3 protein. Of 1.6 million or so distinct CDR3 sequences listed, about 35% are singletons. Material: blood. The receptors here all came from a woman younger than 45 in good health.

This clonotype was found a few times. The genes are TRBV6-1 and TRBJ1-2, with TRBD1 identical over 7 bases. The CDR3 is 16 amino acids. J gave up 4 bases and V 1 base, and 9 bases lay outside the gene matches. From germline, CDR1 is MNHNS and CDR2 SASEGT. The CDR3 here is CASSEGSSGTVYGYTF. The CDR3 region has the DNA TGTGCCAGCAGTGAAGGCAGCTCTGGGACAGTCTATGGCTACACCTTC.

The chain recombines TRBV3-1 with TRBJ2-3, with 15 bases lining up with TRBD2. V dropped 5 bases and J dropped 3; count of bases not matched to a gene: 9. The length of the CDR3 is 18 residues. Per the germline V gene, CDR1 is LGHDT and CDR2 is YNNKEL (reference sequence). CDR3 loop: CASSYVGLAGGRTDTQYF. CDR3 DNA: TGTGCCAGCAGCTACGTGGGACTAGCGGGAGGAAGGACAGATACGCAGTATTTT.

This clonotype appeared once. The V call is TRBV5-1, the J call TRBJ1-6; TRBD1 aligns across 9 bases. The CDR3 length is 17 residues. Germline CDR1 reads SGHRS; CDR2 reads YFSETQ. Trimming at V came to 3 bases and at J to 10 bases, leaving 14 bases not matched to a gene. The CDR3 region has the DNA TGCGCCAGCAGCTGGGGAATTAGGACAGGGGAAGGATCACCCCTCCACTTT. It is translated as CASSWGIRTGEGSPLHF.

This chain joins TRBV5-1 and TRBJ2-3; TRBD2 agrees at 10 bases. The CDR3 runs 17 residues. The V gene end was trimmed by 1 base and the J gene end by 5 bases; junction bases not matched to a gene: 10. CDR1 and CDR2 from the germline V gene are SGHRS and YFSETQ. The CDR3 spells CASSLRASGSQRDTQYF. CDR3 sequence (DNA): TGCGCCAGCAGCTTGCGGGCTAGCGGGAGTCAACGAGATACGCAGTATTTT.

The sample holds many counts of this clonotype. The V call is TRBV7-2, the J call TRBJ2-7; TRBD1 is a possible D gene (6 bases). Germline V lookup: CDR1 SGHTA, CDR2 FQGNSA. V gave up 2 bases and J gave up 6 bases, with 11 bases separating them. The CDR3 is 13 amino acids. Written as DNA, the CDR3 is TGTGCCAGCAGCTTACTCCGAGGGGGCGAGCAGTACTTC. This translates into CASSLLRGGEQYF. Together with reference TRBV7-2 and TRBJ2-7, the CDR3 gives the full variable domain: GAGVSQSPSNKVTEKGKDVELRCDPISGHTALYWYRQSLGQGLEFLIYFQGNSAPDKSGLPSDRFSAERTGGSVSTLTIQRTQQEDSAVYLCASSLLRGGEQYFGPGTRLTVT.

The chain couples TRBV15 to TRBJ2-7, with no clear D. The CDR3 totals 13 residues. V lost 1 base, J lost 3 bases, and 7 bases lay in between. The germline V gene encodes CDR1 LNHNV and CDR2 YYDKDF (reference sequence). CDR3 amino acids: CATSRAESYEQYF. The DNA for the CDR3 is TGTGCCACCAGCAGAGCGGAAAGCTACGAGCAGTACTTC.

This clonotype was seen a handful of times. As DNA, the CDR3 is TGTGCCAGCAGCTTAGGTCTGCTAGGCCTTTCAGATACGCAGTATTTT. It codes for CASSLGLLGLSDTQYF. The rearrangement joins TRBV11-2 to TRBJ2-3; no clear D. V was shortened by 1 base and J by 4 bases, with 15 bases between the two germline ends. The germline gives CDR1 SGHAT, CDR2 FQNNGV. The length of the CDR3 is 16 residues.

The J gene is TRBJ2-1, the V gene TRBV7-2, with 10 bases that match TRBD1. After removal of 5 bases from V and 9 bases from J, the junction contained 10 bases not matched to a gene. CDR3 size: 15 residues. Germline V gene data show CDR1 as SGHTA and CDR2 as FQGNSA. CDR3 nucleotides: TGTGCCAGCAGCAGAGGGACAGGGGTCGGCTTTGAGCAGTTCTTC. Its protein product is CASSRGTGVGFEQFF.

Here the CDR3 DNA reads TGTGCCAGCAGCCCGACACGACCAGTGGAGGGGACAGATACGCAGTATTTT. It codes for CASSPTRPVEGTDTQYF. This chain links TRBV3-1 with TRBJ2-3, with a tentative D call TRBD2 (6 bases). Germline CDR1 LGHDT, CDR2 YNNKEL (reference sequence). The CDR3 length is 17 residues. The ends were cut back, 4 bases at V and 3 bases at J, with 20 bases in the middle.

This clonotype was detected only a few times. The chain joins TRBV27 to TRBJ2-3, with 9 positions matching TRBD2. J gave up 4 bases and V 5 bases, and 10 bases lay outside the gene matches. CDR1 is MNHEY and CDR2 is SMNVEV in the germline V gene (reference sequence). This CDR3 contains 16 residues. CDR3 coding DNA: TGTGCCAGCAGTCCGGAGGGGCGGGGGGGTCCAGATACGCAGTATTTT. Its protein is CASSPEGRGGPDTQYF.

DNA of the CDR3: TGTGCCAGCAGTTTCTCTACTAGCGGGAGTTCAGATACGCAGTATTTT. Translation: CASSFSTSGSSDTQYF. The chain is built from TRBV28 and TRBJ2-3; TRBD2 agrees at 11 bases. V lost 3 bases to trimming and J lost 4 bases; unmatched junction nucleotides: 6. The CDR3 runs to 16 residues. Germline V gene data show CDR1 as MDHEN and CDR2 as SYDVKM.

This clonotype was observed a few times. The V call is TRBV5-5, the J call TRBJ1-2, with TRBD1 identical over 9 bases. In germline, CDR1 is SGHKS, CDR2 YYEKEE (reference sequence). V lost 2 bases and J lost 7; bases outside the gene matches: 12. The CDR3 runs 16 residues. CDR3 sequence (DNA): TGTGCCAGCAGCTTACGAACAGGGGGCGGCCTAGGTGGCTACACCTTC. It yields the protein CASSLRTGGGLGGYTF.

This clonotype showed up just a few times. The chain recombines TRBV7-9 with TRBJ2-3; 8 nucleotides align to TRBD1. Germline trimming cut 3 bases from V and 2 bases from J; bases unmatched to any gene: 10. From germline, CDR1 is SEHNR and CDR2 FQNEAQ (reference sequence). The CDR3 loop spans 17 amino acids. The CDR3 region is CASSFPARTGSTDTQYF. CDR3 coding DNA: TGTGCCAGCAGCTTCCCCGCGAGGACAGGGTCCACAGATACGCAGTATTTT.

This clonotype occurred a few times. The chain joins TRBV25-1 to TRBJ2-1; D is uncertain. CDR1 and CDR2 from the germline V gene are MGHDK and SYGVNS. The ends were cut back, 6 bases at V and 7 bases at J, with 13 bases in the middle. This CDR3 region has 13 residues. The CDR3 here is CASRFAPGNEQFF. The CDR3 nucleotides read TGTGCCAGCAGATTCGCCCCCGGGAATGAGCAGTTCTTC.

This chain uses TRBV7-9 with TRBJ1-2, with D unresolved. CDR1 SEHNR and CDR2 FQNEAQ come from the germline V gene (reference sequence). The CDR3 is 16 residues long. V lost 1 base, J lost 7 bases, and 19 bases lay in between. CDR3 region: CASSLGSRPSSGGYTF. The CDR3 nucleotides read TGTGCCAGCAGCTTAGGGTCTAGGCCATCGAGTGGTGGCTACACCTTC.

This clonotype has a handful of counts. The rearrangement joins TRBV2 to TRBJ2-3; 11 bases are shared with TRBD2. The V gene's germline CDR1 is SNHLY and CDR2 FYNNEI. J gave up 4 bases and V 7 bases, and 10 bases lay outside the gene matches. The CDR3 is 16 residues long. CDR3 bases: TGTGCCAGCACCCAAGGGGGACTAGCGGCCGCAGATACGCAGTATTTT. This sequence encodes CASTQGGLAAADTQYF.

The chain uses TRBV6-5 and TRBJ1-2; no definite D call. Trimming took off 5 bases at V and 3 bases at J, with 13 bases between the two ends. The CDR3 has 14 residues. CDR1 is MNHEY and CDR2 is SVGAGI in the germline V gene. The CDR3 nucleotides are TGTGCCAGCAGTCACAGAGGGTTTTACTATGGCTACACCTTC. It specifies CASSHRGFYYGYTF.

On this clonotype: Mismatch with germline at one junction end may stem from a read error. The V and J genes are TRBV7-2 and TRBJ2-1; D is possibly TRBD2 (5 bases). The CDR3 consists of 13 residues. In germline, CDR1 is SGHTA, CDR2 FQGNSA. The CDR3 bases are TGTGTCAGCAGCGCGGGTCGTCCCAATGAGCAGTTCTTC. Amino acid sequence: CVSSAGRPNEQFF.

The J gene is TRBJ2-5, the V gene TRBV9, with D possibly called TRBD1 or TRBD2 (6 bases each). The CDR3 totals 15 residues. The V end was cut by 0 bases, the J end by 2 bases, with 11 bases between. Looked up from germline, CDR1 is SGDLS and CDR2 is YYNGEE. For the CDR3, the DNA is TGTGCCAGCAGCGTAGAGGGGGGAGTACAAGAGACCCAGTACTTC. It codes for CASSVEGGVQETQYF.

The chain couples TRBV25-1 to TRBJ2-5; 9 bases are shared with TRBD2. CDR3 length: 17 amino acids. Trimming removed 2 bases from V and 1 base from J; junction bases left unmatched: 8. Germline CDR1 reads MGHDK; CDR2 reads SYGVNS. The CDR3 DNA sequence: TGTGCCAGCAGTGAAGCGGGAGCGGGAGGCTCCCAAGAGACCCAGTACTTC. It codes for CASSEAGAGGSQETQYF.

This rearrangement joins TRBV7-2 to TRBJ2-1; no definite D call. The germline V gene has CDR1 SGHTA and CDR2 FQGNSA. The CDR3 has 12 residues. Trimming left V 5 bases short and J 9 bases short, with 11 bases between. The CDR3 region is CASSTSGGEQFF. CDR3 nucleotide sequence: TGTGCCAGCAGCACCTCGGGTGGTGAGCAGTTCTTC.

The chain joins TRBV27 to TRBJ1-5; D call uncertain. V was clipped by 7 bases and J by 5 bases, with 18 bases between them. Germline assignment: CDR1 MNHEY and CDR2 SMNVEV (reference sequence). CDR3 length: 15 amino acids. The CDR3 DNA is TGTGCCAGCAACCCGGGAGGTAGGTGGGATCAGCCCCAGCATTTT. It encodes CASNPGGRWDQPQHF.

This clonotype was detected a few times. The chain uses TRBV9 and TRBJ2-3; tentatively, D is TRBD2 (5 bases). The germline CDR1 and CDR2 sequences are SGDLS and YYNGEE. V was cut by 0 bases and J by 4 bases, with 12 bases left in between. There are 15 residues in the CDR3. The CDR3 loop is CASSVERVAPDTQYF. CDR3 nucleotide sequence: TGTGCCAGCAGCGTAGAGAGGGTAGCACCAGATACGCAGTATTTT. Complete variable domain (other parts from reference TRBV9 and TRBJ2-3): DSGVTQTPKHLITATGQRVTLRCSPRSGDLSVYWYQQSLDQGLQFLIQYYNGEERAKGNILERFSAQQFPDLHSELNLSSLELGDSALYFCASSVERVAPDTQYFGPGTRLTVL.